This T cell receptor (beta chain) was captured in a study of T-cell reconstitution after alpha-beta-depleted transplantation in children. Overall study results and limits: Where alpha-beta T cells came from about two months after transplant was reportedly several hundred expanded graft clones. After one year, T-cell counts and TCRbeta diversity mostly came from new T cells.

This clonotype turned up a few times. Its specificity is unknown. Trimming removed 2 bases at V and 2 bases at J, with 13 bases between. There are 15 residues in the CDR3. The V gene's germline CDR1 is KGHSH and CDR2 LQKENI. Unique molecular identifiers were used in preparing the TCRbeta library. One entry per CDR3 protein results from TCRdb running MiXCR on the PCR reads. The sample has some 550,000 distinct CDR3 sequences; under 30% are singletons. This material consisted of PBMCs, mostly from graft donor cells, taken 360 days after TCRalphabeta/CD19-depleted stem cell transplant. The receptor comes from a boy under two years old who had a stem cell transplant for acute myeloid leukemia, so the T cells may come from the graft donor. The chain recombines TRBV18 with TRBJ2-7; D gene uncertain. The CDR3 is CASSPSDAMPYEQYF. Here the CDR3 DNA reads TGTGCCAGCTCACCATCCGACGCGATGCCCTACGAGCAGTACTTC. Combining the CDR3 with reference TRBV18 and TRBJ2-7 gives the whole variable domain NAGVMQNPRHLVRRRGQEARLRCSPMKGHSHVYWYRQLPEEGLKFMVYLQKENIIDESGMPKERFSAEFPKEGPSILRIQQVVRGDSAAYFCASSPSDAMPYEQYFGPGTRLTVT.